This TCR beta chain was retrieved from a study of T cell changes during pregnancy in multiple sclerosis. Trimming cost V 6 bases and J 0 bases, with 6 bases left between them. The CDR3 is 13 amino acids. The germline V gene has CDR1 LNHDA and CDR2 SQIVND (reference sequence). Only in-frame clones appear in the TCRdb table, and some are missing; sequencing was by immunoSEQ multiplex PCR. The sample lists about 28,000 clones, approximately 91% occurring once. J is TRBJ1-3 and V is TRBV19; no reliable D call. The sequencing here drew on CD4+ T cells from peripheral blood mononuclear cells, taken in the first trimester of pregnancy. The clonotype comes from a female donor in good health, enrolled as a control in a pregnancy study. The CDR3 loop reads CASRVSSGNTIYF. The CDR3, as DNA: TGTGCCAGTAGAGTGAGCTCTGGAAACACCATATATTTT.